This T cell receptor (beta chain) emerged from a study of shared clonotypes between healthy human individuals. Clones were read by immunoSEQ multiplex PCR, and TCRdb kept only the in-frame ones, dropping some. In the table there are roughly 2 million clones, 90% to 95% of which are singletons. CDR3 length equals 15 residues. Between the trimmed V and J ends, which lost 6 bases and 0 bases, there was a span of 9 bases. Germline CDR1 is MNHEY and CDR2 is SMNVEV (reference sequence). The clonotype comes from a man aged 18 to 29 in good health. This rearrangement joins TRBV27 to TRBJ2-6; no clear D. The sequencing sample was made of naive CD4+ T cells sorted from blood. The subset: CD45RA+ positively selected. The CDR3 loop reads CASSTFSSGANVLTF. In nucleotides, the CDR3 is TGTGCCAGCAGCACCTTTAGCTCTGGGGCCAACGTCCTGACTTTC.